Below, 19 T cell receptor beta chains from the same sample are listed, as sequenced in a study of T cell changes during pregnancy in multiple sclerosis. TCRdb's table, derived via immunoSEQ multiplex PCR, lists solely in-frame clones and lacks some. Of 45,000 to 60,000 clones listed, 90% are singletons. Material: CD8+ T cells from peripheral blood mononuclear cells, obtained before pregnancy. These receptors were obtained from a female donor with multiple sclerosis, enrolled in a pregnancy study.

This chain joins TRBV5-4 and TRBJ2-3; no clear D. The V and J ends lost 1 base and 1 base respectively, with 7 bases between them. The CDR3 totals 14 residues. Germline-derived CDR1 and CDR2 are SGHNT and YYREEE (reference sequence). The CDR3 loop reads CASSLRGGTDTQYF. The CDR3 coding sequence is TGTGCCAGCAGCTTGAGAGGCGGCACAGATACGCAGTATTTT.

The V gene is TRBV7-3, the J gene TRBJ2-1; 8 nucleotides line up with TRBD1. CDR3 length: 15 residues. Germline V gene data show CDR1 as SGHTA and CDR2 as FQGTGA. Trimming removed 3 bases from V and 2 bases from J; junction bases left unmatched: 3. This CDR3 is CASSFEDRAYNEQFF. In DNA form, the CDR3 reads TGTGCCAGCAGCTTTGAGGACAGGGCCTACAATGAGCAGTTCTTC.

CDR3 nucleotides: TGTGCCAGCAGCCCCTTTGAAAACAGGGGGCGCCCCGGGGAGCTGTTTTTT. Translated: CASSPFENRGRPGELFF. The chain couples TRBV5-8 to TRBJ2-2, with 9 bases aligning to TRBD1. The germline gives CDR1 SGHTS, CDR2 YDEGEE. This CDR3 is built from 17 residues. The junction had 13 bases not matched to a gene; V was cut back by 4 bases and J by 6 bases.

V and J are TRBV7-3 and TRBJ2-5; 9 nucleotides align to TRBD2. The junction had 4 bases not matched to a gene; V was cut back by 5 bases and J by 3 bases. CDR3 length: 14 amino acids. The germline V gene encodes CDR1 SGHTA and CDR2 FQGTGA. The CDR3 sequence: CASSQGGGEETQYF. For the CDR3, the DNA is TGTGCCAGCAGCCAAGGCGGGGGGGAAGAGACCCAGTACTTC.

This chain connects TRBV7-2 to TRBJ1-5, with D maybe TRBD1 (5 bases). V shed 5 bases and J shed 7 bases, with 15 bases lying between them. Germline V gene sequence: CDR1 SGHTA, CDR2 FQGNSA. The CDR3 covers 14 residues. The DNA of the CDR3 is TGTGCCAGCAGCCCCAACGGGGCGGGGCAGCCCCAGCATTTT. This sequence encodes CASSPNGAGQPQHF.

This chain joins TRBV10-3 and TRBJ2-3; possible D gene TRBD1, 6 bases. V lost 11 bases to trimming and J lost 1 base, with 13 bases between them. In germline, CDR1 is ENHRY, CDR2 SYGVKD. CDR3 length: 13 residues. The DNA of the CDR3 is TGTGCCGCCTGGGGGCCCGGCACAGATACGCAGTATTTT. It is translated as CAAWGPGTDTQYF.

The J gene is TRBJ2-7, the V gene TRBV2; 8 bases are a match to TRBD1. Germline loops: CDR1 SNHLY, CDR2 FYNNEI. V gave up 7 bases and J gave up 6 bases; unmatched junction bases: 5. This CDR3 has 12 amino acids. CDR3 sequence: CASKGQEFEQYF. As DNA, the CDR3 is TGTGCCAGCAAGGGACAGGAATTCGAGCAGTACTTC.

This clone appeared once. The chain couples TRBV13 to TRBJ2-4; the D gene is possibly TRBD1 (6 bases). Deletions cut 0 bases from V and 8 bases from J, with 14 bases between. CDR1 and CDR2 (germline): PRHDT, FYEKMQ (reference sequence). This CDR3 region has 15 residues. In DNA form, the CDR3 reads TGTGCCAGCAGCTTAGGCCTGAGGGGGATGCACATTCAGTACTTC. This sequence encodes CASSLGLRGMHIQYF.

The chain combines TRBV4-2 with TRBJ1-3, with D uncertain. The CDR3 contains 14 residues. Germline loops: CDR1 LGHNA, CDR2 YNFKEQ. The V end was cut by 4 bases, the J end by 0 bases, with 7 bases between. The CDR3 DNA reads TGTGCCAGCAGCCTACTACACTCTGGAAACACCATATATTTT. Protein: CASSLLHSGNTIYF.

The rearrangement joins TRBV30 to TRBJ1-3, with D maybe TRBD1 (5 bases). Trimming took off 0 bases at V and 3 bases at J, with 21 bases between the two ends. CDR3 length equals 18 residues. The germline CDR1 and CDR2 sequences are GTSNPN and SVGIG (reference sequence). CDR3 in amino acids: CAWSVARVEGLNGNTIYF. The CDR3 DNA sequence: TGTGCCTGGAGTGTAGCCAGGGTGGAGGGTCTGAATGGAAACACCATATATTTT.

A remark on this clone: A junction end diverges from the germline sequence, so it may reflect a read error. The rearrangement joins TRBV11-2 to TRBJ2-7; no firm D call. The germline CDR1 and CDR2 sequences are SGHAT and FQNNGV. The CDR3 consists of 11 residues. The CDR3 DNA reads TGTGCCAGCAGCTTAGGCCCGTCCTCGGACTTC. The encoded protein is CASSLGPSSDF. Full variable domain (outside the CDR3, taken from reference TRBV11-2 and TRBJ2-7): EAGVAQSPRYKIIEKRQSVAFWCNPISGHATLYWYQQILGQGPKLLIQFQNNGVVDDSQLPKDRFSAERLKGVDSTLKIQPAKLEDSAVYLCASSLGPSSDFGPGTRLTVT.

The gene calls are TRBV2 and TRBJ1-2, with 7 bases that match TRBD1. There are 15 residues in the CDR3. CDR1 and CDR2 (germline): SNHLY, FYNNEI. The junction had 10 bases not matched to a gene; V was cut back by 5 bases and J by 4 bases. The CDR3 protein is CASSRPGTVIYGYTF. Written as DNA, the CDR3 is TGTGCCAGCAGTAGGCCCGGGACAGTGATCTATGGCTACACCTTC.

The chain combines TRBV6-4 with TRBJ2-7; TRBD1 matches 9 bases. Germline lookup yields CDR1 MRHNA and CDR2 SNTAGT. The CDR3 length is 14 residues. With V trimmed by 5 bases and J by 6 bases, 8 bases remained unmatched. The CDR3 protein is CASSTGGDPGEQYF. The DNA for the CDR3 is TGTGCCAGCAGTACAGGGGGCGATCCCGGCGAGCAGTACTTC.

The chain couples TRBV19 to TRBJ1-5; D unresolved. The CDR3 is 15 residues long. Germline CDR1 LNHDA, CDR2 SQIVND (reference sequence). V was clipped by 6 bases and J by 0 bases, with 12 bases between them. Here the CDR3 reads CASSLFGSSNQPQHF. The CDR3 DNA is TGTGCCAGTAGCTTGTTTGGGAGTAGCAATCAGCCCCAGCATTTT.

In its sample, this clone was seen a few times. The gene calls are TRBV7-6 and TRBJ2-1, with D maybe TRBD2 (5 bases). V was shortened by 3 bases and J by 9 bases, with 6 bases between the two germline ends. The CDR3 loop spans 11 amino acids. Germline V gives CDR1 SGHVS, CDR2 FNYEAQ. The CDR3 here is CASSLGSEQFF. The DNA for the CDR3 is TGTGCCAGCAGCTTGGGGAGTGAGCAGTTCTTC.

This chain connects TRBV18 to TRBJ1-4; TRBD1 matches 9 bases. Per the germline V gene, CDR1 is KGHSH and CDR2 is LQKENI. J was trimmed by 0 bases and V by 3 bases; bases with no gene match: 5. The CDR3 has 17 residues. The CDR3 sequence: CASSPRDRDATNEKLFF. Here the CDR3 DNA reads TGTGCCAGCTCACCCCGGGACAGGGATGCAACTAATGAAAAACTGTTTTTT.

The chain recombines TRBV5-4 with TRBJ1-1; tentatively, D is TRBD1 (5 bases). With 1 base removed from V and 5 bases from J, the gap between germline ends came to 12 bases. Germline values: CDR1 SGHNT, CDR2 YYREEE (reference sequence). This CDR3 has 14 amino acids. The CDR3 coding sequence is TGTGCCAGCAGCTTGAGAGGGGAGGGAACTGAAGCTTTCTTT. Protein product: CASSLRGEGTEAFF.

The chain links TRBV11-2 to TRBJ1-1; D may be TRBD1 (6 bases). Germline values: CDR1 SGHAT, CDR2 FQNNGV. V was pared by 1 base and J by 1 base, with 10 bases between. The CDR3 covers 15 residues. CDR3 residues: CASSLGTGRNTEAFF. Here the CDR3 DNA reads TGTGCCAGCAGCTTAGGCACAGGGCGGAACACTGAAGCTTTCTTT.

The chain couples TRBV4-1 to TRBJ1-1, with D unresolved. Germline CDR1 is MGHRA and CDR2 is YSYEKL. V was clipped by 4 bases and J by 1 base, with 7 bases between them. The CDR3 runs 13 residues. CDR3 sequence (DNA): TGCGCCAGCAGCCCTTACGGGAACACTGAAGCTTTCTTT. Amino acid sequence: CASSPYGNTEAFF.